The source of this T cell receptor beta chain is a study of blood T cell repertoires in COVID-19. Study-wide background: Spain, Italy and the United States supplied samples that represented acute and convalescent COVID-19. T cells, B-cell-depleted T cells, or PBMCs provided the cDNA or gDNA that served as material.

This CDR3 is 15 amino acids long. The V end was cut by 0 bases, the J end by 0 bases, with 8 bases between. CDR1 and CDR2 from the germline V gene are SGHRS and YFSETQ. As handled by the study authors: It was from reference gene primer amplification that nucleated cell counts were estimated. Using immunoSEQ multiplex PCR, the repertoire was profiled, and TCRdb retains in-frame clones only, with some absent. V and J calls plus clone size are reproduced from that table; the DNA served to infer D and trimming. Of about 160,000 clones in the sample, more than 80% are singletons; the top ten hold roughly 11%.

The source is a human donor in a cohort sampled during active COVID-19. Source material: peripheral blood. This rearrangement joins TRBV5-1 to TRBJ2-3; tentatively, D is TRBD2 (6 bases). The CDR3 DNA is TGCGCCAGCAGCTTGGCGGGGACTAGCACAGATACGCAGTATTTT. It is translated as CASSLAGTSTDTQYF.